Listed here are 8 T cell receptor beta chains from one sample, sequenced in a study of blood T cell repertoires in COVID-19. The method was immunoSEQ multiplex PCR; TCRdb's version includes in-frame clones alone and lacks a portion of them. The table has around 84,000 clones, just under 85% seen once. The sample consisted of peripheral blood. The receptors derive from a man at least 80 years old with active or convalescent COVID-19.

This chain links TRBV6-6 with TRBJ2-1, with D possibly TRBD2 on 5 matching bases. The CDR3 sequence is 13 residues long. V lost 0 bases and J lost 10, with 10 bases in between. CDR1 and CDR2 (germline): MNHNY, SVGAGI (reference sequence). The CDR3 reads CASSYSTRGEQFF. CDR3 bases: TGTGCCAGCAGTTACTCGACAAGAGGGGAGCAGTTCTTC.

Comments on this clone: The sample carries other DNA sequences with the same CDR3. V is TRBV12-3 or TRBV12-4 and J is TRBJ1-1; D is ambiguous. There are 13 residues in the CDR3. Deletions cut 2 bases from V and 1 base from J, with 5 bases between. The CDR3 loop is CASSLRRNTEAFF. In nucleotides, the CDR3 is TGTGCCAGCAGTTTACGCAGGAACACTGAAGCTTTCTTT.

The chain recombines TRBV5-5 with TRBJ1-5; D call uncertain. The CDR3 loop spans 14 amino acids. Germline CDR1 reads SGHKS; CDR2 reads YYEKEE (reference sequence). Trimming pared 4 bases from V and 6 bases from J, leaving 14 bases between. Written as DNA, the CDR3 is TGTGCCAGCAGCCAGGTTTCCCGGGGTCAGCCCCAGCATTTT. As protein: CASSQVSRGQPQHF.

DNA for the CDR3: TGTGCCAGCAGCTTAATAGGGGGCGACCGCAATCAGCCCCAGCATTTT. This codes for CASSLIGGDRNQPQHF. The rearrangement joins TRBV7-2 to TRBJ1-5; 7 bases line up with TRBD1. Germline V gives CDR1 SGHTA, CDR2 FQGNSA. With 2 bases clipped from V and 2 bases from J, the junction kept 6 bases outside the gene matches. There are 16 residues in the CDR3.

This chain links TRBV5-1 with TRBJ2-3, with 11 bases lining up with TRBD1. The length of the CDR3 is 14 residues. J lost 0 bases, V lost 7 bases, and 1 base had no gene match. The germline V gene has CDR1 SGHRS and CDR2 YFSETQ. CDR3 sequence (DNA): TGCGCCAGCTGGGACAGGGGGAGCACAGATACGCAGTATTTT. Its translation: CASWDRGSTDTQYF.

The chain uses TRBV28 and TRBJ1-2; D ambiguous. V was cut by 6 bases and J by 2 bases, with 13 bases left in between. Germline V gene data show CDR1 as MDHEN and CDR2 as SYDVKM. The CDR3 runs to 14 residues. CDR3 coding DNA: TGTGCCAGCAGGGGTGGCAGCGAGAACTATGGCTACACCTTC. Encoded protein: CASRGGSENYGYTF.

The chain is built from TRBV7-8 and TRBJ1-1, with D tentatively TRBD1 (6 bases). In germline, CDR1 is SGHVS, CDR2 FQNEAQ. Trimming stripped 5 bases from V and 0 bases from J, with 16 bases between. The CDR3 loop spans 16 amino acids. The CDR3 DNA reads as TGTGCCAGCAGCCGGGGGGCAGGGGCCATGAACACTGAAGCTTTCTTT. It yields the protein CASSRGAGAMNTEAFF.

The chain combines TRBV28 with TRBJ1-4; 7 bases map to TRBD1. Germline trimming cut 5 bases from V and 8 bases from J; bases unmatched to any gene: 11. The germline V gene has CDR1 MDHEN and CDR2 SYDVKM. The CDR3 is 15 amino acids. This CDR3 reads CASSRDRDGWEKLFF. In DNA, the CDR3 is TGTGCCAGCAGTAGAGACAGGGACGGATGGGAAAAACTGTTTTTT.